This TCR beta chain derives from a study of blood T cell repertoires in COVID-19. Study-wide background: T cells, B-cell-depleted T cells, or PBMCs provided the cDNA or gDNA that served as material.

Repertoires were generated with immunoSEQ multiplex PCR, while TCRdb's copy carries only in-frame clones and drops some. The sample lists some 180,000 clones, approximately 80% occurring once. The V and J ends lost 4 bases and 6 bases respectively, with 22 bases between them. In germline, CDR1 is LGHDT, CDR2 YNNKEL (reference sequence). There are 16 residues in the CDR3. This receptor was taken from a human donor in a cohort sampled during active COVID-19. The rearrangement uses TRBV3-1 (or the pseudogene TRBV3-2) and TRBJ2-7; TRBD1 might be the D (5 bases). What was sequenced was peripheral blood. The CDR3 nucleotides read TGTGCCAGCAGCCCTACCGAGAAAGGGGCGCCCGGCGAGCAGTACTTC. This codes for CASSPTEKGAPGEQYF.